The 22 T cell receptor beta chains below were found in one sample sequenced in a study of yellow fever vaccine responses in identical twins. A single record per CDR3 protein comes from TCRdb applying MiXCR to the RT-PCR reads. The sample contains more than 30,000 distinct CDR3 sequences, about 61% of which appear only once. This material consisted of T cells from blood (PBMCs), unsorted or a sorted subset (not recorded which), taken before or after yellow fever vaccination (not recorded which). All receptors come from a young woman who received the yellow fever vaccine.

This chain connects TRBV2 to TRBJ2-3; no reliable D call. The CDR3 is 14 amino acids. V lost 2 bases, J lost 2 bases, and 8 bases lay in between. Germline values: CDR1 SNHLY, CDR2 FYNNEI. CDR3 protein: CASSELVPTDTQYF. The CDR3 bases are TGTGCCAGCAGTGAATTAGTTCCCACAGATACGCAGTATTTT.

The chain links TRBV5-1 to TRBJ2-1; TRBD2 might be the D (6 bases). The CDR3 sequence is 16 residues long. The germline CDR1 and CDR2 sequences are SGHRS and YFSETQ. Trimming left V 5 bases short and J 2 bases short, with 17 bases between. The CDR3, as DNA: TGCGCCAGCAGAAAGGAACTAGCAGACCCCTACAATGAGCAGTTCTTC. Translated, it gives CASRKELADPYNEQFF.

The chain has TRBV13 and TRBJ1-5; tentative D call: TRBD1 (6 bases). In germline, CDR1 is PRHDT, CDR2 FYEKMQ (reference sequence). The V and J ends lost 8 bases and 7 bases respectively, with 21 bases between them. This CDR3 is built from 15 residues. The DNA of the CDR3 is TGTGCCAGCGGGAGAGAACAGGGAAGCCAACAGCCCCAGCATTTT. This translates into CASGREQGSQQPQHF.

The chain couples TRBV14 to TRBJ1-1, with TRBD1 matching 8 bases. The CDR3 spans 17 residues. V was pared by 1 base and J by 4 bases, with 11 bases of the junction left unmatched. Germline CDR1 reads SGHDN; CDR2 reads FVKESK. This CDR3 reads CASSQVATTTGGTEAFF. CDR3 nucleotide sequence: TGTGCCAGCAGCCAAGTTGCCACAACTACAGGGGGCACTGAAGCTTTCTTT.

CDR3 loop: CASSGVTGPSYNEQFF. The CDR3 DNA follows: TGTGCCAGCAGTGGGGTAACGGGACCCTCCTACAATGAGCAGTTCTTC. The J gene is TRBJ2-1, the V gene TRBV6-1; D possibly uses TRBD1 or TRBD2 (5 bases each). Trimming removed 4 bases at V and 0 bases at J, with 13 bases between. Looked up from germline, CDR1 is MNHNS and CDR2 is SASEGT. The CDR3 covers 16 residues.

The rearrangement uses TRBV11-2 and TRBJ2-3, with D perhaps being TRBD1 or TRBD2 (5 bases each). V shed 1 base and J shed 2 bases, with 13 bases lying between them. From germline, CDR1 is SGHAT and CDR2 FQNNGV. The CDR3 contains 16 residues. The CDR3 is CASSLGSGPPTDTQYF. CDR3 bases: TGTGCCAGCAGCTTAGGTTCGGGGCCCCCCACAGATACGCAGTATTTT.

This clonotype was detected only a few times. The V call is TRBV2, the J call TRBJ2-7, with D perhaps matching TRBD1 or TRBD2 (5 bases each). Trimming shortened V by 3 bases and J by 7 bases, and 10 bases separated the two germline ends. This CDR3 spans 12 amino acids. The germline gives CDR1 SNHLY, CDR2 FYNNEI. The CDR3 nucleotides are TGTGCCAGCAGTGATGACAGAGGGGAGCAGTACTTC. Amino acids: CASSDDRGEQYF.

The chain uses TRBV7-8 and TRBJ2-1; 8 bases are shared with TRBD2. Losses at the gene ends were 2 bases for V and 7 bases for J; bases not matched to a gene: 13. The V gene's germline CDR1 is SGHVS and CDR2 FQNEAQ. This CDR3 has 17 amino acids. The chain's CDR3 is CASSLQGGGGTYNEQFF. The CDR3 DNA is TGTGCCAGCAGCTTACAAGGTGGCGGGGGGACATATAATGAGCAGTTCTTC.

The chain employs TRBV24-1 and TRBJ2-1; D is unresolved. Germline loops: CDR1 KGHDR, CDR2 SFDVKD. This CDR3 is 12 amino acids long. V lost 9 bases, J lost 4 bases, and 9 bases lay in between. CDR3 sequence (DNA): TGTGCCACCTCCATGGGATACAATGAGCAGTTCTTC. Amino acids: CATSMGYNEQFF.

V and J are TRBV7-7 and TRBJ2-7; D is unresolved. The CDR3 totals 13 residues. The germline V and J ends were trimmed by 4 bases and 3 bases, with 10 bases remaining between them. Germline V gives CDR1 SSHAT, CDR2 FNYEAQ (reference sequence). DNA of the CDR3: TGTGCCAGCAGCTCCAAGGGATTCTACGAGCAGTACGTC. It is translated as CASSSKGFYEQYV.

This clonotype was counted between two and nine times. This sequence joins TRBV18 and TRBJ1-1; 8 positions agree with TRBD1. The trim removed 2 bases at V and 5 bases at J, leaving 10 bases unmatched. Germline CDR1 and CDR2: KGHSH and LQKENI. The CDR3 spans 16 residues. The CDR3 DNA reads as TGTGCCAGCTCACCAGCGGGCAGGGGGCTTAATACTGAAGCTTTCTTT. The encoded protein is CASSPAGRGLNTEAFF.

The chain is built from TRBV18 and TRBJ1-1, with TRBD1 as a possible D gene (5 bases). CDR3 length equals 14 residues. V was shortened by 2 bases and J by 6 bases, with 13 bases between the two germline ends. Germline-derived CDR1 and CDR2 are KGHSH and LQKENI. CDR3 sequence reads: CASSPYTWGAEAFF. In DNA, the CDR3 is TGTGCCAGCTCACCATACACTTGGGGGGCTGAAGCTTTCTTT.

The chain is built from TRBV14 and TRBJ1-1, with D tentatively TRBD1 (5 bases). The CDR3 covers 14 residues. Germline-derived CDR1 and CDR2 are SGHDN and FVKESK. Between the trimmed V and J ends, which lost 4 bases and 5 bases, there was a span of 14 bases. The CDR3 DNA reads as TGTGCCAGCAGCCCAACGGGGAGGGGTACTGAAGCTTTCTTT. This translates into CASSPTGRGTEAFF.

The chain couples TRBV29-1 to TRBJ2-2, with D possibly matching TRBD2 (5 bases). This CDR3 has 12 residues. From germline, CDR1 is SQVTM and CDR2 ANQGSEA. Between the trimmed V and J ends, which lost 4 bases and 5 bases, there was a span of 8 bases. The CDR3 region has the DNA TGCAGCGTTGTCCTAGCAACCGGGGAGCTGTTTTTT. Protein: CSVVLATGELFF.

The rearrangement uses TRBV11-2 and TRBJ2-1, with 7 positions matching TRBD2. J gave up 3 bases and V 1 base, and 6 bases lay outside the gene matches. Germline assignment: CDR1 SGHAT and CDR2 FQNNGV. This CDR3 spans 16 amino acids. This chain's CDR3 is CASSLVRLAVYNEQFF. CDR3 bases: TGTGCCAGCAGCTTAGTAAGGCTAGCGGTCTACAATGAGCAGTTCTTC.

The chain recombines TRBV4-1 with TRBJ1-1; no reliable D call. The germline gives CDR1 MGHRA, CDR2 YSYEKL. Trimming shortened V by 5 bases and J by 3 bases, and 16 bases separated the two germline ends. The CDR3 has 15 amino acids. This CDR3 is CASSGFERRYTEAFF. In DNA form, the CDR3 reads TGCGCCAGCAGCGGATTTGAACGGCGGTACACTGAAGCTTTCTTT.

The CDR3, as DNA: TGCAGTGCTATAGTACAGGCCCATCAGCCCCAGCATTTT. Its protein is CSAIVQAHQPQHF. This chain links TRBV20-1 with TRBJ1-5; D is perhaps TRBD1 (5 bases). V was clipped by 4 bases and J by 5 bases, with 12 bases between them. Germline CDR1 and CDR2: DFQATT and SNEGSKA (reference sequence). This CDR3 is built from 13 residues.

The chain recombines TRBV7-2 with TRBJ2-1; D is undetermined. V was cut by 5 bases and J by 6 bases, with 11 bases left in between. Germline V gives CDR1 SGHTA, CDR2 FQGNSA. CDR3 size: 13 residues. The DNA for the CDR3 is TGTGCCAGCAGCGCGAATCCTCTCAATGAGCAGTTCTTC. As protein: CASSANPLNEQFF.

The J gene is TRBJ1-3, the V gene TRBV18, with D uncertain. V lost 2 bases and J 4 bases, leaving 9 bases between the germline ends. CDR1 is KGHSH, CDR2 LQKENI, per germline. The CDR3 is 14 amino acids. The CDR3, as DNA: TGTGCCAGCTCACCATGGCAGCCCGGAAACACCATATATTTT. This encodes CASSPWQPGNTIYF.

This sequence joins TRBV4-1 and TRBJ1-2; TRBD1 might be the D (6 bases). The CDR3 has 15 amino acids. In germline, CDR1 is MGHRA, CDR2 YSYEKL. V lost 0 bases and J lost 5, with 13 bases in between. CDR3 sequence reads: CASSQDFRGRYGYTF. The CDR3 region has the DNA TGCGCCAGCAGCCAAGATTTCAGGGGTAGATATGGCTACACCTTC.

The chain links TRBV7-9 to TRBJ2-3; possibly TRBD1 or TRBD2 for D (5 bases each). Trimming removed 5 bases from V and 3 bases from J, with 9 bases in between. CDR1 and CDR2 (germline): SEHNR, FQNEAQ (reference sequence). This CDR3 spans 13 amino acids. The CDR3 region is CASSLGTTDTQYF. The CDR3 DNA reads as TGTGCCAGCAGCCTGGGGACGACAGATACGCAGTATTTT.

The chain links TRBV18 to TRBJ2-1, with D unresolved. Between the trimmed V and J ends, which lost 3 bases and 15 bases, there was a span of 15 bases. The CDR3 has 12 amino acids. The germline V gene encodes CDR1 KGHSH and CDR2 LQKENI. CDR3 residues: CASSPSGAKPFF. The CDR3 nucleotides are TGTGCCAGCTCACCCTCTGGAGCGAAACCGTTCTTC.